This T cell receptor (beta chain) comes out of a study of tumor and adjacent non-tumor tissue in lung cancer (dated by TCRdb to between 2018 and 2020). Study-wide context: Of the cohort, roughly 12 patients had adenocarcinoma, 2 had squamous cell carcinoma and 1 had small cell lung cancer. The approximately 15 enrolled patients, of whom approximately 10 were men and 5 were women, were aged about 30 to 85 years and were diagnosed with TNM stage I to III disease. Sequencing generated a total of more than 100 million productive TCRbeta reads, averaging about 4.2 million reads per sample. The study compared bulk TCRbeta repertoires between lung tumor tissue and matched distant non-tumor lung tissue from more than twelve lung cancer patients. TCRbeta CDR3 sequencing was performed on 25 to 35 paired specimens, with one tumor sample and one normal lung sample collected per patient. Study-level results and caveats: With only about 16 patients in the cohort, the authors noted that larger samples and more detailed clinical data are needed. Neither the sequencing platform nor unique molecular identifiers are mentioned in the methods. Younger patients had significantly higher TCR diversity, and higher tumor TCR diversity was associated with shorter overall and disease-free survival. Tumor tissue showed significantly greater TCR diversity (inverse Simpson) than normal lung tissue (approximately 430 vs 150, P = 0.0075, Mann-Whitney U test). Because peripheral blood was not sequenced, blood TCRbeta repertoires in the lung cancer patients of the study were not examined. A significantly larger cumulative share of the repertoire was made up by the top 100 clones in normal lung than in tumor tissue.

RNA was isolated from bulk, unsorted tissue, and RNA quality was assessed with a NanoDrop ND-1000 and an Agilent 2100. All donors had newly diagnosed lung cancer, had not received prior chemotherapy, and were admitted for thoracic surgery in China between August and November 2014. Patients who had received previous radiotherapy or chemotherapy, or who had another concurrent cancer, were excluded from the study. Pieces of surgical tissue measuring roughly 1-2 cm3 were kept in RNAlater solution and stored at -80 degrees C until use. This clonotype has more than one count but fewer than ten. Its antigen is currently not known. Base qualities are not at hand, and no much larger clone is one base apart. Including cysteine and phenylalanine, the CDR3 has 11 amino acids. Of all the DNA, just the CDR3 is kept, 33 bases in frame from base 1. For CDR1 and CDR2, the germline V gene lists MDHEN and SYDVKM. Cut back by 3 bases and 6 bases, the V and J ends lie 6 bases apart.

The library was obtained by multiplex PCR. These reads were obtained on an Illumina HiSeq 2500. TCRbeta libraries were constructed through three rounds of nested PCR with primers (Table S4) according to protocols adapted from ARM-PCR. Before sequencing, PCR products of 200-500 bp were excised from the gel and purified with the QIAquick gel extraction kit. The paper's processing steps were these. Trimmomatic was used to clean the reads, FLASH was used to merge the reads into complete CDR3 sequences, and MiTCR was used to assign the reads to V(D)J germline segments. Clonal diversity was computed as the inverse Simpson's index with VDJtools. In-frame sequences lacking a premature stop codon were counted as productive reads. TCRdb reanalyzed the raw reads on its own, using fastp at Q25 for trimming and MiXCR for clone calling, and kept in-frame beta chains. Records with the same CDR3 protein are collapsed into one entry carrying the most frequent genes and DNA. Clone size and V and J calls follow TCRdb, not the original study. The sample has about 85,000 distinct CDR3 sequences on record, around 57% of them singletons. Roughly 15% of the sample belongs to the ten largest clones.

This TCR came from a man aged 65 to 79 with non-small cell lung cancer. This receptor chain uses TRBV28 and TRBJ2-7; there is no confident call for the D gene. The sequenced material came from lung tumor tissue. The CDR3 region has the sequence CASSFRGEQYF. The DNA reads TGTGCCAGCAGTTTCCGAGGCGAGCAGTACTTC.